This TCR beta chain is from a study of cytomegalovirus exposure and HLA in healthy donors. On the study more broadly: When 398 donors were genotyped, roughly four fifths of them were found to fall in the Caucasian-associated ancestry cluster.

The V gene's germline CDR1 is MNHEY and CDR2 SVGAGI. Trimming left V 6 bases short and J 4 bases short, with 13 bases between. The CDR3 contains 14 residues. 60 Vbeta and 13 Jbeta primers were used in PCR. Clones were read by immunoSEQ multiplex PCR, and TCRdb kept only the in-frame ones, dropping some. The table includes 140,000 to 150,000 clones, around three quarters detected once. The specimen was PBMCs. This TCR was sampled from a woman between 55 and 75 years old in good health and CMV-seropositive. V and J are TRBV6-5 and TRBJ1-5; a possible D gene is TRBD1 (6 bases). The CDR3 DNA is TGTGCCAGCAGGCCAGGGGTTAGTAATCAGCCCCAGCATTTT. It codes for CASRPGVSNQPQHF.